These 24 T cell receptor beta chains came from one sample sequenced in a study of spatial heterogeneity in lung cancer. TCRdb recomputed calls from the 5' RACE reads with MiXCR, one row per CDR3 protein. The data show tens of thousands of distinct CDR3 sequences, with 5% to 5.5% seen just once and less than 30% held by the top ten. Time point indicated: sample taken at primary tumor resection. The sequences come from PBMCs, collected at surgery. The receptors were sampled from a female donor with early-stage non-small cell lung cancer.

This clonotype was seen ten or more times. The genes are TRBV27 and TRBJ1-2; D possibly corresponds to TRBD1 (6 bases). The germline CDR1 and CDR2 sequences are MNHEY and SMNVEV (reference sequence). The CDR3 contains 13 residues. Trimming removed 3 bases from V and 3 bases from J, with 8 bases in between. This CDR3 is CASSFEGDYGYTF. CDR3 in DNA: TGTGCCAGCAGTTTTGAGGGGGACTATGGCTACACCTTC.

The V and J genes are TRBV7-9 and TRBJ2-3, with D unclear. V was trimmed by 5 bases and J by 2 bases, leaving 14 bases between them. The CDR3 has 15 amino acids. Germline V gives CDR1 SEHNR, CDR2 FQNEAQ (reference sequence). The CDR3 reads CASSPPGVSTDTQYF. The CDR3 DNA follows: TGTGCCAGCAGCCCCCCTGGTGTGTCCACAGATACGCAGTATTTT.

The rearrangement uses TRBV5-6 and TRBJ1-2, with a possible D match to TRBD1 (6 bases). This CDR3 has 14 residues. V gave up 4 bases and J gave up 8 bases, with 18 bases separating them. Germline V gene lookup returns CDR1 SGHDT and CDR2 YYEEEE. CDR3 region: CASSIHRERVGYTF. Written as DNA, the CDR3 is TGTGCCAGCAGCATACACAGGGAGAGAGTCGGCTACACCTTC.

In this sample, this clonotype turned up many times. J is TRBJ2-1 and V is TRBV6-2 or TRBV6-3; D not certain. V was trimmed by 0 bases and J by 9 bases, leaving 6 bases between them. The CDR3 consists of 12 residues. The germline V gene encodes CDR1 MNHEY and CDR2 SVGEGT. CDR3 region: CASSYSRTEQFF. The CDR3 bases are TGTGCCAGCAGTTACTCAAGGACTGAGCAGTTCTTC.

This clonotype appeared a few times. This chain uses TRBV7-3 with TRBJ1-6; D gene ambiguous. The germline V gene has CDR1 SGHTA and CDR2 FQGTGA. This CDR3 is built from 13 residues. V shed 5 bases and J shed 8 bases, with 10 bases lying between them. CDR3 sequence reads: CASSSHVDSPLHF. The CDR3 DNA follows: TGTGCCAGCAGCAGCCATGTTGATTCACCCCTCCACTTT.

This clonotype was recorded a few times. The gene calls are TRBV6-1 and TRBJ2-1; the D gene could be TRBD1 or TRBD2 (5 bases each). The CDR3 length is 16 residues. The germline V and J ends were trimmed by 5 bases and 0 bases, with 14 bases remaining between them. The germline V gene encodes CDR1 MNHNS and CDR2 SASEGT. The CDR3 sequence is CASSYSGAISYNEQFF. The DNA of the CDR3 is TGTGCCAGCAGTTATTCCGGGGCGATCTCCTACAATGAGCAGTTCTTC.

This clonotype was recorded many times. CDR3 nucleotides: TGCAGTGCTAGGAACGGGAACACCGGGGAGCTGTTTTTT. This encodes CSARNGNTGELFF. This sequence joins TRBV20-1 and TRBJ2-2, with unresolved D. V lost 3 bases and J 1 base, leaving 6 bases between the germline ends. This CDR3 has 13 amino acids. Germline V gene sequence: CDR1 DFQATT, CDR2 SNEGSKA (reference sequence).

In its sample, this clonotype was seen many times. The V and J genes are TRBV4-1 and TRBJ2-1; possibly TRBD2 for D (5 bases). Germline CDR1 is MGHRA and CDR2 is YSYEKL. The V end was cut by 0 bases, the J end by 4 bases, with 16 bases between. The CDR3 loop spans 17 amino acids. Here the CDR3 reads CASSQDKSRGNYNEQFF. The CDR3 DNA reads TGCGCCAGCAGCCAAGATAAGTCTCGGGGAAATTACAATGAGCAGTTCTTC.

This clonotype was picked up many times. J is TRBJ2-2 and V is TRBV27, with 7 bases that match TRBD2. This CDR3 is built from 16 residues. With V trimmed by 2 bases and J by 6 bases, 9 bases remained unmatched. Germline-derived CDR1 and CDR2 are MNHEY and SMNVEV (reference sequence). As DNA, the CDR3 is TGTGCCAGCAGTTTACTAGCGGCCACCATATCCGGGGAGCTGTTTTTT. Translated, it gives CASSLLAATISGELFF.

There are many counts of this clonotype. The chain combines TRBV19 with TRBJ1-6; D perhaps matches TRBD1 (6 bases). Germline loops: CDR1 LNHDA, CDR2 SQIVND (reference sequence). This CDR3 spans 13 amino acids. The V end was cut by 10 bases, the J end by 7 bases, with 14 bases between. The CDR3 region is CATNPGQNSPLHF. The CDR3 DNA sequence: TGTGCCACCAATCCCGGACAGAATTCACCCCTCCACTTT.

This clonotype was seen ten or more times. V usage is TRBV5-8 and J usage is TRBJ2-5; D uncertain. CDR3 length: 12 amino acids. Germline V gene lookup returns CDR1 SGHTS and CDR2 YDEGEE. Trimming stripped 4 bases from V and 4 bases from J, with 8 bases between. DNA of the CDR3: TGTGCCAGCAGCCTGGTAGGAGAGACCCAGTACTTC. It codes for CASSLVGETQYF.

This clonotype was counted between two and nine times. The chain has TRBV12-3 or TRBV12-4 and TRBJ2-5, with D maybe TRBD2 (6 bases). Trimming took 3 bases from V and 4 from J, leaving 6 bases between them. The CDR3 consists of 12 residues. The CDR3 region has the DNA TGTGCCAGCAGTTTCGGGGGAGAGACCCAGTACTTC. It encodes CASSFGGETQYF.

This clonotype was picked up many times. The CDR3 protein is CASSSPFLTSYNEQFF. The CDR3 DNA reads TGTGCCAGCAGTTCACCCTTCCTAACCAGTTACAATGAGCAGTTCTTC. The chain employs TRBV27 and TRBJ2-1; D ambiguous. Germline CDR1 is MNHEY and CDR2 is SMNVEV (reference sequence). The V end lost 4 bases, the J end lost 4 bases, and 17 bases lay between the germline ends. The CDR3 spans 16 residues.

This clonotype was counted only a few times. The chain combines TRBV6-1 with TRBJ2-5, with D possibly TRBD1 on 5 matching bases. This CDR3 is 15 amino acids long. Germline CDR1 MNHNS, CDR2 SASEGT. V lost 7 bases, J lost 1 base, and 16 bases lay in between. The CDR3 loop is CASNRIDSAQETQYF. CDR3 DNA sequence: TGTGCCAGCAATAGGATTGACAGTGCCCAAGAGACCCAGTACTTC.

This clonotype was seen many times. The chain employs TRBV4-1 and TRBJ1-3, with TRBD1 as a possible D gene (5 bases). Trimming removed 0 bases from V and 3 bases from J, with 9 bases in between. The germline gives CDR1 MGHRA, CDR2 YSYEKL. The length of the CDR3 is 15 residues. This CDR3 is CASSQDGGNGNTIYF. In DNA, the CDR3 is TGCGCCAGCAGCCAAGATGGGGGAAATGGAAACACCATATATTTT.

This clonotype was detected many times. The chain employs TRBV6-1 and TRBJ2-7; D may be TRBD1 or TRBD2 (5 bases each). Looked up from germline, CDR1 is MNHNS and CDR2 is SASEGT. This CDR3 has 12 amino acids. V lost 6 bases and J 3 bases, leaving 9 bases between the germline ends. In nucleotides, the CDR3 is TGTGCCAGCAGGGCAGGGAGCTACGAGCAGTACTTC. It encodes CASRAGSYEQYF.

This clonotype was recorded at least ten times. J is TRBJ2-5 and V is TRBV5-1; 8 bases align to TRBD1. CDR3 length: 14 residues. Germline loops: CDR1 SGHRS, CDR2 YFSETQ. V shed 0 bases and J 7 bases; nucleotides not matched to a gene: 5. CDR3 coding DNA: TGCGCCAGCAGCTTGGCGACAGGGGAGGCGACCCAGTACTTC. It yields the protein CASSLATGEATQYF.

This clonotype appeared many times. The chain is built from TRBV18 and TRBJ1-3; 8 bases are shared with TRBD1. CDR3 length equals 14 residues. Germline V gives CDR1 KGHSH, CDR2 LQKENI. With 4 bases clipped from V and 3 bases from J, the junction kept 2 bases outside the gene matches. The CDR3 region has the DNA TGTGCCAGCTCACTGGACAGGGTTGGAAACACCATATATTTT. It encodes CASSLDRVGNTIYF.

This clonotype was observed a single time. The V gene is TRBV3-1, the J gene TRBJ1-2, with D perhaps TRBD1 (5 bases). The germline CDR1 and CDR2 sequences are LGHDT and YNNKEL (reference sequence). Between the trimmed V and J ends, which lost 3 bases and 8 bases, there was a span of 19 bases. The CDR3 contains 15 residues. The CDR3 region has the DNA TGTGCCAGCAGCCAGGAGGGGAGACCCTCCGGGGGCTACACCTTC. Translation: CASSQEGRPSGGYTF. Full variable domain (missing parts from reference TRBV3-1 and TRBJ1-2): DTAVSQTPKYLVTQMGNDKSIKCEQNLGHDTMYWYKQDSKKFLKIMFSYNNKELIINETVPNRFSPKSPDKAHLNLHINSLELGDSAVYFCASSQEGRPSGGYTFGSGTRLTVV.

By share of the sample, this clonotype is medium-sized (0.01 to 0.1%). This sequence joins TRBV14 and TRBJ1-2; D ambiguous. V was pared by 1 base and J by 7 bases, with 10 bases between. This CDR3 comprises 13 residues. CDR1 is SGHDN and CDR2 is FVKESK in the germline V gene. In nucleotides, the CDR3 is TGTGCCAGCAGCCAAGTGCGGAAGGGTGGCTACACCTTC. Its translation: CASSQVRKGGYTF.

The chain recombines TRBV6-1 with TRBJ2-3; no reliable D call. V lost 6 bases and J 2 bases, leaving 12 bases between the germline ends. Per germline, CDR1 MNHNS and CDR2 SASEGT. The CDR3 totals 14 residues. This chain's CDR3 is CASSTERNTDTQYF. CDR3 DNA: TGTGCCAGCAGCACCGAACGGAACACAGATACGCAGTATTTT.

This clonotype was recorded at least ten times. CDR3 amino acids: CASSPGLAGGKETQYF. CDR3 DNA: TGTGCCAGCAGCCCCGGACTAGCGGGGGGGAAAGAGACCCAGTACTTC. The chain has TRBV7-9 and TRBJ2-5; 15 bases are shared with TRBD2. The J segment lost 3 bases and the V segment lost 5 bases, leaving 4 bases of the junction unmatched. The CDR3 contains 16 residues. The V gene's germline CDR1 is SEHNR and CDR2 FQNEAQ (reference sequence).

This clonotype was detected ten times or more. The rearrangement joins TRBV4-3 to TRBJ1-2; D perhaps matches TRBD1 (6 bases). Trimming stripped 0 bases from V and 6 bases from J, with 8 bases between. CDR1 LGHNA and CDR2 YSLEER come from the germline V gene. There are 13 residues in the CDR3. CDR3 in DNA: TGCGCCAGCAGCCAAGATTGGACAGATGGCTACACCTTC. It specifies CASSQDWTDGYTF.

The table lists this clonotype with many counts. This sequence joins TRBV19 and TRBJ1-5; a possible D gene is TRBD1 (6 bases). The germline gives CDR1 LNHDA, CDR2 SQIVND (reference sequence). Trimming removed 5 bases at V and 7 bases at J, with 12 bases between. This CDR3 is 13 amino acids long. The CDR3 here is CASSGGRGQPQHF. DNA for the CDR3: TGTGCCAGTAGTGGGGGCCGGGGGCAGCCCCAGCATTTT.